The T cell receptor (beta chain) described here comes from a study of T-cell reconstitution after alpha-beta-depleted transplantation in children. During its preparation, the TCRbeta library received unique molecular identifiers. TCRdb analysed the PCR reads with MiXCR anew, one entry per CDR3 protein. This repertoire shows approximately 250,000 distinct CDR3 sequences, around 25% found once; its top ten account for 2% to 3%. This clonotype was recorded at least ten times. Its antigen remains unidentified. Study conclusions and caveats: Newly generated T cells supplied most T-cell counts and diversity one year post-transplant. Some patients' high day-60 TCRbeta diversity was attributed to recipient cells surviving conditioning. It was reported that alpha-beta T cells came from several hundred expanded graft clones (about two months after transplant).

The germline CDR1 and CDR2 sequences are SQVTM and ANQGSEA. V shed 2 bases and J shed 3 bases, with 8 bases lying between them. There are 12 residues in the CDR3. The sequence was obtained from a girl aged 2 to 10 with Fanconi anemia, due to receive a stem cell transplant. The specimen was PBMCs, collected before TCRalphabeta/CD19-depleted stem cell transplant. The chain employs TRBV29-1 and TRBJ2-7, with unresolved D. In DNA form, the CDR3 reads TGCAGCGTTGAATCGACATTCTACGAGCAGTACTTC. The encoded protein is CSVESTFYEQYF.